Listed below are T cell receptor beta chains from one sample, sequenced in a study of cytomegalovirus exposure and HLA in healthy donors. Clones were sequenced by immunoSEQ multiplex PCR, and TCRdb holds only the in-frame ones, with some missing. The table lists under 150,000 clones, roughly three quarters of them singletons. Sequencing was carried out using PBMCs. The receptors originated from a male donor in good health and CMV-seronegative. Each CDR3 is given with its conserved first and last residue. Size values are once, few and many counts, or a class for expanded clones, and some rows have none.

V	size	J	CDR3
TRBV28	.	TRBJ1-1	CASWDRVSAEAFF
TRBV5-1	few	TRBJ2-5	CASSGEEGETQYF
TRBV4-2	.	TRBJ2-6	CASSSRQGELSGANVLTF
TRBV4-3	few	TRBJ2-7	CASSQDLSTWASYEQYF
TRBV5-1	.	TRBJ2-1	CASSSPTATGAGDEQFF
TRBV5-4	.	TRBJ2-2	CASSLAKSSGNTGELFF
TRBV6-6	.	TRBJ1-2	CASSVPDRGDYGYTF
TRBV28	.	TRBJ1-3	CASRGPVGNTIYF
TRBV6-6	.	TRBJ2-1	CASSFEGLAINEQFF
TRBV7-2	.	TRBJ2-3	CASRPGAGDTQYF